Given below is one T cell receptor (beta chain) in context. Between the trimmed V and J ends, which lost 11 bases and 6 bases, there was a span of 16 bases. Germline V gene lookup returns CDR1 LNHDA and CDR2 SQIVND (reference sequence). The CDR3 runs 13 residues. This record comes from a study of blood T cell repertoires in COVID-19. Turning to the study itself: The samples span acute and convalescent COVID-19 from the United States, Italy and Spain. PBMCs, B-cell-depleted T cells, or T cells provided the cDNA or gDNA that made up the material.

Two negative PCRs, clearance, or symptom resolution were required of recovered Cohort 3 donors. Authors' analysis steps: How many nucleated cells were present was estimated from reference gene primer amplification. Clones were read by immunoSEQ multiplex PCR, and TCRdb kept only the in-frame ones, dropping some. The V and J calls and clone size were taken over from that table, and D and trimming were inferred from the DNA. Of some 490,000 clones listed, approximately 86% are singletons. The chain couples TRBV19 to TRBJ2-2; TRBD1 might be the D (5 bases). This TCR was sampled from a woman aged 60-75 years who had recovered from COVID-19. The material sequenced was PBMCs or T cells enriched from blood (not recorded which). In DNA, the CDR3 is TGTGCCGGAAGAAGGGGCTGGGCCGGGGAGCTGTTTTTT. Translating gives CAGRRGWAGELFF.